The clone carrying this TCR beta chain was observed a single time. The sample comes from a study of CD8 T cells in Susac syndrome. With random hexamers, 0.5 to 1 ug RNA was reverse transcribed. TCRdb analysed the immunoSEQ multiplex PCR reads with MiXCR anew, one entry per CDR3 protein. The sample holds 120,000 or so distinct CDR3 sequences; 90% to 95% are singletons and the top ten take around 0.21%. The V and J ends lost 0 bases and 6 bases respectively, with 18 bases between them. This CDR3 contains 16 residues. Germline V gene sequence: CDR1 SGDLS, CDR2 YYNGEE. Sequenced input: CD8+ T cells from PBMCs. This chain connects TRBV9 to TRBJ1-2; a weak D match, TRBD1 (6 bases). The receptor's source is a human donor with Susac syndrome. The CDR3 protein is CASSVESGAIRHGYTF. DNA of the CDR3: TGTGCCAGCAGCGTAGAATCGGGGGCAATAAGACATGGCTACACCTTC.